The 15 T cell receptor beta chains listed next were all sequenced from one sample in a study of blood T cell repertoires in COVID-19. Clones were sequenced by immunoSEQ multiplex PCR, and TCRdb holds only the in-frame ones, with some missing. The table includes around 200,000 clones, around 90% detected once. The sequenced material came from PBMCs or T cells enriched from blood (not recorded which). Receptors were obtained from a man aged 25 to 40 who had recovered from COVID-19.

The CDR3 here is CASSPGLAGVGEETQYF. CDR3 in DNA: TGTGCCAGCAGCCCCGGACTAGCGGGAGTTGGGGAAGAGACCCAGTACTTC. The chain carries TRBV13 and TRBJ2-5, with 13 bases identical to TRBD2. Trimming at V came to 5 bases and at J to 3 bases, leaving 9 bases not matched to a gene. Germline CDR1 reads PRHDT; CDR2 reads FYEKMQ (reference sequence). This CDR3 comprises 17 residues.

The rearrangement links TRBV6-2 or TRBV6-3 to TRBJ1-3, with a tentative D call TRBD1 (6 bases). This CDR3 spans 14 amino acids. Germline lookup yields CDR1 MNHEY and CDR2 SVGEGT. V lost 6 bases and J 4 bases, leaving 13 bases between the germline ends. The CDR3 region has the DNA TGTGCCAGCAGCCGGGACATGCCCGGAAACACCATATATTTT. Translated, it gives CASSRDMPGNTIYF.

The chain recombines TRBV7-8 with TRBJ1-2; 7 bases map to TRBD1. Germline loops: CDR1 SGHVS, CDR2 FQNEAQ. This CDR3 is built from 14 residues. V trimming: 6 bases; J trimming: 4 bases; junction bases outside the gene matches: 8. CDR3 nucleotides: TGTGCCAGCAGTCCATTCGGGACAGCCTATGGCTACACCTTC. It translates to CASSPFGTAYGYTF.

V is TRBV11-2 and J is TRBJ2-1, with D perhaps TRBD2 (6 bases). The CDR3 extends over 14 amino acids. CDR1 and CDR2 from the germline V gene are SGHAT and FQNNGV. The V end lost 6 bases, the J end lost 5 bases, and 14 bases lay between the germline ends. DNA of the CDR3: TGTGCCAGCAGTTTGGGACTTGGAAACAATGAGCAGTTCTTC. Encoded protein: CASSLGLGNNEQFF.

In DNA, the CDR3 is TGTGCCAGCAGCCGAGGGCTCACTGGAAACACCATATATTTT. Its translation is CASSRGLTGNTIYF. This chain connects TRBV9 to TRBJ1-3; D remains ambiguous. The CDR3 has 14 amino acids. Germline V gene sequence: CDR1 SGDLS, CDR2 YYNGEE. Trimming took off 4 bases at V and 2 bases at J, with 10 bases between the two ends.

The rearrangement uses TRBV6-5 and TRBJ2-7; 10 bases line up with TRBD1. This CDR3 is 15 amino acids long. The V gene's germline CDR1 is MNHEY and CDR2 SVGAGI. V lost 0 bases, J lost 5 bases, and 4 bases stayed unmatched. CDR3 DNA sequence: TGTGCCAGCAGTTACTCGGCGGGGACAGGGGACGAGCAGTACTTC. It yields the protein CASSYSAGTGDEQYF.

This clone has more than one count but fewer than ten. The genes are TRBV2 and TRBJ1-1; D possibly corresponds to TRBD1 (5 bases). CDR1 is SNHLY and CDR2 is FYNNEI in the germline V gene. Trimming cost V 3 bases and J 2 bases, with 16 bases left between them. This CDR3 region has 16 residues. The CDR3 here is CASSEGGRFLNTEAFF. CDR3 nucleotides: TGTGCCAGCAGTGAGGGGGGAAGATTTTTAAACACTGAAGCTTTCTTT.

The V gene is TRBV5-6, the J gene TRBJ1-3; D is perhaps TRBD1 (6 bases). The germline V and J ends were trimmed by 0 bases and 7 bases, with 11 bases remaining between them. The CDR3 contains 14 residues. Germline assignment: CDR1 SGHDT and CDR2 YYEEEE. The CDR3 sequence is CASSLGTVGNTIYF. In DNA form, the CDR3 reads TGTGCCAGCAGCTTGGGGACAGTCGGGAACACCATATATTTT.

About this clone itself: Other nucleotide sequences in the sample specify the same CDR3. The V call is TRBV18, the J call TRBJ2-7; 7 nucleotides match TRBD1. V was clipped by 2 bases and J by 3 bases; unmatched bases: 4. CDR1 and CDR2 from the germline V gene are KGHSH and LQKENI. This CDR3 comprises 14 residues. CDR3 bases: TGTGCCAGCTCACCAGGGACAGTAGACTACGAGCAGTACTTC. Translated: CASSPGTVDYEQYF.

The J gene is TRBJ2-4, the V gene TRBV4-1; 7 nucleotides line up with TRBD2. The CDR3 covers 15 residues. The germline gives CDR1 MGHRA, CDR2 YSYEKL. Trimming at V came to 0 bases and at J to 6 bases, leaving 5 bases not matched to a gene. CDR3 residues: CASSQERTRGNIQYF. The CDR3 DNA is TGCGCCAGCAGCCAAGAACGGACTAGGGGAAACATTCAGTACTTC.

The count of this clone is one. The rearrangement links TRBV9 to TRBJ1-1; possible D gene TRBD1, 6 bases. Per the germline V gene, CDR1 is SGDLS and CDR2 is YYNGEE. This CDR3 is 15 amino acids long. With 4 bases removed from V and 4 bases from J, the gap between germline ends came to 17 bases. The CDR3 region is CASSYSGGPGTEAFF. The DNA for the CDR3 is TGTGCCAGCAGCTACTCCGGGGGGCCTGGCACTGAAGCTTTCTTT. The full variable domain, its missing parts supplied by reference TRBV9 and TRBJ1-1, is DSGVTQTPKHLITATGQRVTLRCSPRSGDLSVYWYQQSLDQGLQFLIQYYNGEERAKGNILERFSAQQFPDLHSELNLSSLELGDSALYFCASSYSGGPGTEAFFGQGTRLTVV.

The chain employs TRBV11-2 and TRBJ1-4, with 8 bases identical to TRBD1. Germline V lookup: CDR1 SGHAT, CDR2 FQNNGV. After removal of 0 bases from V and 8 bases from J, the junction contained 8 bases not matched to a gene. The CDR3 totals 16 residues. The chain's CDR3 is CASSLDAGQGREKLFF. CDR3 in DNA: TGTGCCAGCAGCTTAGATGCTGGACAGGGTCGCGAAAAACTGTTTTTT.

The chain has TRBV7-9 and TRBJ1-5, with D maybe TRBD1 (5 bases). Germline CDR1 SEHNR, CDR2 FQNEAQ (reference sequence). The CDR3 runs 13 residues. V was pared by 3 bases and J by 9 bases, with 12 bases between. This CDR3 is CASSLGGLWPQHF. The CDR3 region has the DNA TGTGCCAGCAGCTTGGGGGGACTGTGGCCCCAGCATTTT.

Here the CDR3 DNA reads TGTGCCACCAGCGGAATTTGGACAGGGGTTAAGAACACTGAAGCTTTCTTT. This gives the protein CATSGIWTGVKNTEAFF. The rearrangement joins TRBV15 to TRBJ1-1; 9 positions agree with TRBD1. J lost 1 base, V lost 5 bases, and 11 bases had no gene match. The CDR3 totals 17 residues. CDR1 and CDR2 (germline): LNHNV, YYDKDF (reference sequence).

The chain uses TRBV7-9 and TRBJ2-7; TRBD1 matches 8 bases. V dropped 3 bases and J dropped 5; count of bases not matched to a gene: 12. From germline, CDR1 is SEHNR and CDR2 FQNEAQ (reference sequence). CDR3 length: 16 amino acids. CDR3: CASSFEGQGAYHEQYF. The CDR3 bases are TGTGCCAGCAGCTTTGAAGGGCAGGGGGCTTATCACGAGCAGTACTTC.